The next 22 T cell receptor beta chains were all read from a single sample in a study of blood T cell repertoires in COVID-19. Only in-frame clones appear in the TCRdb table, and some are missing; sequencing was by immunoSEQ multiplex PCR. In the table there are about 400,000 clones, roughly 84% of which are singletons. Sequencing input: PBMCs or T cells enriched from blood (not recorded which). These receptor sequences come from a woman aged 30 to 39 who had recovered from COVID-19.

This chain uses TRBV13 with TRBJ2-3; 7 bases are shared with TRBD1. The length of the CDR3 is 14 residues. The V gene's germline CDR1 is PRHDT and CDR2 FYEKMQ (reference sequence). The V gene end was trimmed by 6 bases and the J gene end by 5 bases; junction bases not matched to a gene: 8. This CDR3 is CASRTTGAQDTQYF. The CDR3 DNA is TGTGCCAGCAGAACTACAGGGGCACAAGATACGCAGTATTTT.

A few counts support this clone. This chain's CDR3 is CASSVARTPDTQYF. The CDR3 nucleotides are TGTGCCAGCAGCGTGGCCCGTACCCCAGATACGCAGTATTTT. This chain uses TRBV9 with TRBJ2-3; no definite D call. Deletions cut 2 bases from V and 4 bases from J, with 11 bases between. Germline V gene data show CDR1 as SGDLS and CDR2 as YYNGEE. This CDR3 has 14 residues.

Here the CDR3 reads CASSHQVSTEAFF. The CDR3 DNA reads as TGTGCCAGCAGCCATCAGGTCTCCACTGAAGCTTTCTTT. The chain combines TRBV14 with TRBJ1-1; D is ambiguous. Trimming removed 3 bases from V and 4 bases from J, with 9 bases in between. The CDR3 loop spans 13 amino acids. Looked up from germline, CDR1 is SGHDN and CDR2 is FVKESK. Supplemented by reference TRBV14 and TRBJ1-1, the full variable domain reads EAGVTQFPSHSVIEKGQTVTLRCDPISGHDNLYWYRRVMGKEIKFLLHFVKESKQDESGMPNNRFLAERTGGTYSTLKVQPAELEDSGVYFCASSHQVSTEAFFGQGTRLTVV.

V gene TRBV7-9 combines with J gene TRBJ1-5, with 7 bases aligning to TRBD1. The CDR3 is 15 residues long. V lost 5 bases to trimming and J lost 2 bases; unmatched junction nucleotides: 6. Germline CDR1 and CDR2: SEHNR and FQNEAQ (reference sequence). The CDR3 DNA reads TGTGCCAGCAGCAATACAGGGGAAGGCAATCAGCCCCAGCATTTT. Protein: CASSNTGEGNQPQHF.

The chain uses TRBV2 and TRBJ2-5, with 11 bases identical to TRBD2. V dropped 1 base and J dropped 5; count of bases not matched to a gene: 3. The CDR3 has 15 residues. Germline V gene data show CDR1 as SNHLY and CDR2 as FYNNEI. This CDR3 is CASSEGLAGGETQYF. The CDR3 DNA reads TGTGCCAGCAGTGAAGGCCTAGCGGGAGGTGAGACCCAGTACTTC.

The chain links TRBV28 to TRBJ1-1; D unresolved. The CDR3 consists of 13 residues. The germline V gene has CDR1 MDHEN and CDR2 SYDVKM. Trimming shortened V by 3 bases and J by 3 bases, and 8 bases separated the two germline ends. CDR3 DNA: TGTGCCAGCAGTTTCGAGGCGGACACTGAAGCTTTCTTT. Protein product: CASSFEADTEAFF.

With respect to this clone: The same CDR3 can be traced to other DNA sequences in this sample. The rearrangement links TRBV15 to TRBJ1-5; maybe TRBD1 (5 bases). The germline V gene encodes CDR1 LNHNV and CDR2 YYDKDF (reference sequence). V gave up 0 bases and J gave up 7 bases, with 13 bases separating them. The CDR3 is 15 amino acids. This chain's CDR3 is CATSRDQGRGQPQHF. CDR3 sequence (DNA): TGTGCCACCAGCAGAGATCAGGGTCGGGGGCAGCCCCAGCATTTT.

V and J are TRBV25-1 and TRBJ1-1; D not certain. Germline V CDR1 and CDR2: MGHDK, SYGVNS. Between the trimmed V and J ends, which lost 5 bases and 8 bases, there was a span of 9 bases. The CDR3 is made up of 11 amino acids. The CDR3 spells CASSTRNEAFF. The DNA of the CDR3 is TGTGCCAGCAGTACGAGGAACGAAGCTTTCTTT.

CDR3 nucleotides: TGTGCCAGCAGCCCCGGACTAGCGTCCTACAATGAGCAGTTCTTC. Protein: CASSPGLASYNEQFF. The chain joins TRBV7-2 to TRBJ2-1; 9 positions match TRBD2. This CDR3 is 15 amino acids long. The junction had 3 bases not matched to a gene; V was cut back by 5 bases and J by 1 base. From germline, CDR1 is SGHTA and CDR2 FQGNSA. The full variable domain, with the rest looked up from reference TRBV7-2 and TRBJ2-1, is GAGVSQSPSNKVTEKGKDVELRCDPISGHTALYWYRQSLGQGLEFLIYFQGNSAPDKSGLPSDRFSAERTGGSVSTLTIQRTQQEDSAVYLCASSPGLASYNEQFFGPGTRLTVL.

The chain carries TRBV12-3 or TRBV12-4 and TRBJ1-3, with a weak D call TRBD1 (5 bases). The CDR3 has 13 amino acids. Trimming removed 3 bases from V and 4 bases from J, with 7 bases in between. CDR3 in amino acids: CASSLAGGNTIYF. Here the CDR3 DNA reads TGTGCCAGCAGTTTGGCAGGGGGAAACACCATATATTTT.

The chain employs TRBV28 and TRBJ2-7, with 7 bases matching TRBD1. The CDR3 sequence is 16 residues long. The germline V gene has CDR1 MDHEN and CDR2 SYDVKM. V was pared by 5 bases and J by 1 base, with 11 bases of the junction left unmatched. The CDR3 DNA sequence: TGTGCCAGCAGTGGAAACAGGGGAGTTCAGTCCTACGAGCAGTACTTC. Its protein is CASSGNRGVQSYEQYF.

The J gene is TRBJ1-1, the V gene TRBV28; D gene uncertain. The germline V gene has CDR1 MDHEN and CDR2 SYDVKM. The V end lost 3 bases, the J end lost 5 bases, and 13 bases lay between the germline ends. The CDR3 extends over 14 amino acids. DNA of the CDR3: TGTGCCAGCAGTTTTAAGGGCTCGGGGACTGAAGCTTTCTTT. This gives the protein CASSFKGSGTEAFF.

V and J are TRBV7-9 and TRBJ2-2; no reliable D call. The CDR3 sequence is 14 residues long. CDR1 and CDR2 (germline): SEHNR, FQNEAQ (reference sequence). Trimming cost V 1 base and J 6 bases, with 9 bases left between them. CDR3 residues: CASSLDFGSGELFF. CDR3 sequence (DNA): TGTGCCAGCAGCTTAGACTTCGGGTCCGGGGAGCTGTTTTTT.

This chain joins TRBV2 and TRBJ2-1, with TRBD2 matching 12 bases. The CDR3 is made up of 16 amino acids. V lost 3 bases to trimming and J lost 8 bases; unmatched junction nucleotides: 8. Germline values: CDR1 SNHLY, CDR2 FYNNEI. CDR3 loop: CASSETSGSRVDEQFF. In nucleotides, the CDR3 is TGTGCCAGCAGTGAGACTAGCGGGAGTCGGGTGGATGAGCAGTTCTTC.

The rearrangement uses TRBV19 and TRBJ1-1; 8 bases map to TRBD1. The CDR3 runs 13 residues. The ends lost 5 bases at V and 3 bases at J; junction bases unmatched: 2. Germline V gives CDR1 LNHDA, CDR2 SQIVND (reference sequence). The CDR3 DNA sequence: TGTGCCAGTAGTTTACAGGGGGACACTGAAGCTTTCTTT. Residues: CASSLQGDTEAFF.

The V gene is TRBV7-6, the J gene TRBJ2-2, with D possibly being TRBD2 (6 bases). This CDR3 has 14 residues. CDR1 and CDR2 (germline): SGHVS, FNYEAQ. Trimming left V 2 bases short and J 4 bases short, with 8 bases between. The CDR3 nucleotides are TGTGCCAGCAGCTTATGGGGGGTCACCGGGGAGCTGTTTTTT. The encoded protein is CASSLWGVTGELFF. Full variable domain (missing parts from reference TRBV7-6 and TRBJ2-2): GAGVSQSPRYKVTKRGQDVALRCDPISGHVSLYWYRQALGQGPEFLTYFNYEAQQDKSGLPNDRFSAERPEGSISTLTIQRTEQRDSAMYRCASSLWGVTGELFFGEGSRLTVL.

The rearrangement uses TRBV24-1 and TRBJ2-2; the match to TRBD1 covers 10 bases. Germline-derived CDR1 and CDR2 are KGHDR and SFDVKD. J gave up 3 bases and V 3 bases, and 3 bases lay outside the gene matches. The CDR3 is made up of 16 amino acids. The CDR3 DNA sequence: TGTGCCACCAGTGATGGGACAGGGGTCGACACCGGGGAGCTGTTTTTT. Amino acids: CATSDGTGVDTGELFF.

This chain uses TRBV6-5 with TRBJ1-2; D remains ambiguous. V lost 0 bases, J lost 5 bases, and 10 bases lay in between. This CDR3 spans 14 amino acids. Germline loops: CDR1 MNHEY, CDR2 SVGAGI. This chain's CDR3 is CASSYSIRAYGYTF. For the CDR3, the DNA is TGTGCCAGCAGTTACTCTATACGAGCTTATGGCTACACCTTC.

In nucleotides, the CDR3 is TGTGCCAGCAGGGGGACAGTTTCTCAGCCCCAGCATTTT. This translates into CASRGTVSQPQHF. The gene calls are TRBV12-3 or TRBV12-4 and TRBJ1-5; 7 bases map to TRBD1. There are 13 residues in the CDR3. After removal of 6 bases from V and 6 bases from J, the junction contained 5 bases not matched to a gene.

The CDR3, as DNA: TGTGCCACCAGCAGAGATGGGAGGACTGAAGCTTTCTTT. It translates to CATSRDGRTEAFF. V and J are TRBV15 and TRBJ1-1; no definite D call. The CDR3 consists of 13 residues. The V and J ends lost 0 bases and 5 bases respectively, with 7 bases between them. Germline CDR1 and CDR2: LNHNV and YYDKDF (reference sequence).

The chain joins TRBV27 to TRBJ1-3; D not resolved. Germline CDR1 is MNHEY and CDR2 is SMNVEV (reference sequence). The V gene lost 6 bases and the J gene lost 0 bases, with 12 bases spanning the gap. This CDR3 has 15 residues. CDR3 region: CASSQDWNSGNTIYF. In DNA form, the CDR3 reads TGTGCCAGCAGCCAGGACTGGAACTCTGGAAACACCATATATTTT.

This clone has a handful of counts. The chain has TRBV4-2 and TRBJ2-7; D is possibly TRBD1 (7 bases). CDR1 and CDR2 (germline): LGHNA, YNFKEQ. This CDR3 has 16 amino acids. Trimming shortened V by 1 base and J by 1 base, and 14 bases separated the two germline ends. CDR3 DNA sequence: TGTGCCAGCAGCCAAGGCGGGACAGACGATTCCTACGAGCAGTACTTC. Its protein product is CASSQGGTDDSYEQYF.